These T cell receptor beta chains were read from a single sample in a study of blood T cell repertoires in COVID-19. The repertoire was sequenced with immunoSEQ multiplex PCR; TCRdb's copy has only in-frame clones and lacks some. The sample shows about 240,000 clones, about 79% of them seen only once. The sequencing sample was made of peripheral blood. The receptors here all came from an elderly woman with acute or convalescent COVID-19. CDR3s include the opening cysteine and the closing phenylalanine or tryptophan. Fields, in order: clone size, D gene, V gene, J gene, CDR3 protein, CDR3 DNA. The D gene is left open where the match is weak. Some rows mark clone size as missing; the rest say once, few, many or name a class of expanded clone.

>once|TRBD2|TRBV28|TRBJ2-1
CASSRSGGPHNEQFF
TGTGCCAGCAGTCGTAGCGGGGGGCCCCACAATGAGCAGTTCTTC
>NA|TRBD2|TRBV6-6|TRBJ2-1
CASSPWTSGGASSYNEQFF
TGTGCCAGCAGTCCCTGGACTAGCGGGGGCGCGAGCTCCTACAATGAGCAGTTCTTC
>NA|NA|TRBV3-1/TRBV3-2|TRBJ1-2
CASSPRGREYGYTF
TGTGCCAGCAGCCCAAGAGGCAGGGAATATGGCTACACCTTC
>NA|NA|TRBV6-1|TRBJ2-5
CASSDGGKETQYF
TGTGCCAGCAGTGATGGCGGGAAAGAGACCCAGTACTTC
>NA|TRBD2|TRBV5-8|TRBJ2-5
CASSPLRLAGGPGETQYF
TGTGCCAGCAGTCCTCTCCGACTAGCGGGGGGGCCCGGAGAGACCCAGTACTTC
>NA|TRBD1|TRBV5-4|TRBJ1-2
CASSLDRGTLGYTF
TGTGCCAGCAGCTTGGACAGGGGGACCCTTGGCTACACCTTC
>NA|TRBD1|TRBV5-4|TRBJ2-2
CASSARQGLFF
TGTGCCAGCAGCGCTAGACAGGGTCTGTTTTTT
>NA|NA|TRBV28|TRBJ1-3
CASSLAGTFSGNTIYF
TGTGCCAGCAGTTTGGCCGGGACTTTCTCTGGAAACACCATATATTTT
>NA|TRBD2|TRBV27|TRBJ2-3
CASSLTGGGTDTQYF
TGTGCCAGCAGTTTGACGGGGGGGGGCACAGATACGCAGTATTTT
>NA|TRBD2|TRBV29-1|TRBJ2-1
CSVEGGAGRPMNEQFF
TGCAGCGTTGAAGGGGGAGCGGGGCGGCCGATGAATGAGCAGTTCTTC
>NA|NA|TRBV7-6|TRBJ2-1
CASSHRNEQFF
TGTGCCAGCAGCCACAGGAATGAGCAGTTCTTC
>NA|NA|TRBV21-1|TRBJ1-6
CASSKEAGNSPLHF
TGTGCCAGCAGCAAAGAGGCGGGTAATTCACCCCTCCACTTT
>NA|NA|TRBV3-1/TRBV3-2|TRBJ1-6
CASSQSTAGSNSPLHF
TGTGCCAGCAGCCAATCTACGGCAGGGTCTAATTCACCCCTCCACTTT
>few|NA|TRBV19|TRBJ1-2
CASSYRDLTDGYTF
TGTGCCAGTAGTTACAGGGATTTGACTGATGGCTACACCTTC
>NA|NA|TRBV21-1|TRBJ1-1
CASSKARCTGGLPEAFF
TGTGCCAGCAGCAAAGCGCGTTGCACAGGGGGGCTTCCTGAAGCTTTCTTT
>NA|NA|TRBV20-1|TRBJ2-3
CSASPLSTDTQYF
TGCAGTGCCAGTCCCCTTTCCACAGATACGCAGTATTTT
>NA|TRBD1|TRBV5-1|TRBJ2-3
CASSWGSGQGISADTQYF
TGCGCCAGCAGCTGGGGATCAGGACAGGGTATCAGCGCAGATACGCAGTATTTT
>NA|TRBD1|TRBV4-1|TRBJ1-2
CASSHDRGRGYTF
TGCGCCAGCAGCCACGACAGGGGGCGAGGCTACACCTTC
>NA|NA|TRBV7-8|TRBJ2-6
CASYRMTGVGSGANVLTF
TGTGCCAGCTACAGAATGACAGGAGTTGGATCTGGGGCCAACGTCCTGACTTTC
>once|NA|TRBV2|TRBJ1-5
CASSEAGVSNQPQHF
TGTGCCAGCAGTGAAGCGGGCGTTAGCAATCAGCCCCAGCATTTT
>NA|NA|TRBV3-1/TRBV3-2|TRBJ1-2
CASSQDSANYGYTF
TGTGCCAGCAGCCAAGATTCAGCTAACTATGGCTACACCTTC
>NA|TRBD1|TRBV28|TRBJ1-2
CASSEQGRSGYTF
TGTGCCAGCAGCGAACAGGGGCGGAGTGGCTACACCTTC
>NA|TRBD1|TRBV18|TRBJ2-7
CASSPGTGAYEQYF
TGTGCCAGCTCACCAGGGACAGGAGCCTACGAGCAGTACTTC
>NA|NA|TRBV11-2|TRBJ2-1
CASSLERLEEQFF
TGTGCCAGCAGCTTAGAGAGACTAGAGGAGCAGTTCTTC
>NA|NA|TRBV2|TRBJ2-1
CASVLLSQGLGRNEQFF
TGTGCCAGCGTACTACTATCTCAGGGTCTCGGGCGTAATGAGCAGTTCTTC
>NA|TRBD2|TRBV14|TRBJ2-7
CASSQLAGGSYEQYF
TGTGCCAGCAGCCAACTAGCGGGGGGGTCCTACGAGCAGTACTTC
>NA|TRBD1|TRBV7-7|TRBJ1-5
CASSLAEQGRDQPQHF
TGTGCTAGCAGCTTAGCGGAACAGGGGCGGGATCAGCCCCAGCATTTT
>few|TRBD1|TRBV19|TRBJ1-4
CASSPGQGVEKLFF
TGTGCCAGTAGCCCGGGACAGGGTGTAGAAAAACTGTTTTTT
>NA|TRBD1|TRBV2|TRBJ1-5
CASSPIGQGGRQPQHF
TGTGCCAGCAGCCCCATTGGACAGGGAGGAAGACAGCCCCAGCATTTT
>NA|NA|TRBV18|TRBJ1-5
CASSPQGIGQPQHF
TGTGCCAGCTCACCTCAGGGGATAGGTCAGCCCCAGCATTTT
>NA|NA|TRBV6-5|TRBJ2-7
CASSYLFASRGEQYF
TGTGCCAGCAGTTACTTGTTCGCTAGCAGGGGCGAGCAGTACTTC
>NA|NA|TRBV2|TRBJ2-5
CASSGGYRARRETQYF
TGTGCCAGCAGTGGTGGGTACAGGGCGAGGAGAGAGACCCAGTACTTC
>NA|TRBD1|TRBV5-8|TRBJ2-3
CASSLVGQGTDTQYF
TGTGCCAGCAGCTTGGTGGGACAGGGCACAGATACGCAGTATTTT
>NA|NA|TRBV5-4|TRBJ2-7
CASSGGPSYEQYF
TGTGCCAGCAGCGGGGGCCCGTCCTACGAGCAGTACTTC
>many|NA|TRBV5-1|TRBJ1-1
CASSLSLTGNTEAFF
TGCGCCAGCAGCTTATCCCTAACAGGGAACACTGAAGCTTTCTTT
>NA|TRBD1|TRBV28|TRBJ1-3
CASSFRQGAGNTIYF
TGTGCCAGCAGTTTCCGACAGGGGGCTGGAAACACCATATATTTT
>NA|TRBD1|TRBV28|TRBJ1-2
CASSGTRTGGARGYTF
TGTGCCAGCAGTGGAACAAGAACAGGGGGCGCACGGGGCTACACCTTC